These 26 T cell receptor beta chains share one sample of origin, sequenced in a study of blood T cell repertoires in COVID-19. Libraries were prepared by immunoSEQ multiplex PCR; TCRdb keeps only in-frame clonotypes and omits some of them. The repertoire consists of about 180,000 clones, with about 88% occurring once and the leading ten covering under 3%. Sample: peripheral blood. The receptors shown here come from a woman under 40 with active or convalescent COVID-19.

This clone was recorded only once. V and J are TRBV6-5 and TRBJ1-2; 9 nucleotides align to TRBD1. There are 15 residues in the CDR3. Germline V gives CDR1 MNHEY, CDR2 SVGAGI. V gave up 8 bases and J gave up 3 bases; unmatched junction bases: 10. Here the CDR3 reads CASGYRGRLDYGYTF. CDR3 sequence (DNA): TGTGCCAGCGGGTACAGGGGGCGCCTAGACTATGGCTACACCTTC.

This clone turned up a few times. The V and J genes are TRBV27 and TRBJ2-2; a weak D match, TRBD1 (6 bases). CDR1 MNHEY and CDR2 SMNVEV come from the germline V gene (reference sequence). The CDR3 contains 15 residues. V dropped 4 bases and J dropped 0 bases, with 9 bases sitting between them. The CDR3 spells CASSWDNSNTGELFF. The CDR3 coding sequence is TGTGCCAGCAGTTGGGACAACTCGAACACCGGGGAGCTGTTTTTT.

This chain joins TRBV11-2 and TRBJ1-1; 10 bases align to TRBD1. Germline V gives CDR1 SGHAT, CDR2 FQNNGV. The CDR3 has 18 residues. With 4 bases clipped from V and 5 bases from J, the junction kept 16 bases outside the gene matches. The CDR3 sequence: CASSYPPGQGLRWTEAFF. The CDR3 DNA sequence: TGTGCCAGCAGCTACCCTCCGGGACAGGGGCTACGGTGGACTGAAGCTTTCTTT.

The rearrangement joins TRBV28 to TRBJ2-7; TRBD2 matches 11 bases. J was trimmed by 5 bases and V by 8 bases; bases with no gene match: 11. Per germline, CDR1 MDHEN and CDR2 SYDVKM. CDR3 length: 15 residues. The DNA for the CDR3 is TGTGCCAGCGGCAGGGGAAGACTAGCGGGAAACGAGCAGTACTTC. This codes for CASGRGRLAGNEQYF. Full variable domain (outside the CDR3, taken from reference TRBV28 and TRBJ2-7): DVKVTQSSRYLVKRTGEKVFLECVQDMDHENMFWYRQDPGLGLRLIYFSYDVKMKEKGDIPEGYSVSREKKERFSLILESASTNQTSMYLCASGRGRLAGNEQYFGPGTRLTVT.

The chain links TRBV27 to TRBJ2-2; perhaps TRBD2 as D (6 bases). V shed 3 bases and J shed 0 bases, with 11 bases lying between them. This CDR3 has 16 residues. CDR1 and CDR2 (germline): MNHEY, SMNVEV (reference sequence). CDR3 sequence reads: CASSLKGRPNTGELFF. The CDR3 region has the DNA TGTGCCAGCAGTTTGAAGGGGAGGCCGAACACCGGGGAGCTGTTTTTT.

This rearrangement joins TRBV18 to TRBJ2-3; D is undetermined. CDR3 length: 14 residues. The germline V and J ends were trimmed by 5 bases and 1 base, with 10 bases remaining between them. Germline assignment: CDR1 KGHSH and CDR2 LQKENI. The CDR3 DNA is TGTGCCAGCTCAAGACGTCAGGGCACAGATACGCAGTATTTT. It encodes CASSRRQGTDTQYF.

The chain combines TRBV7-9 with TRBJ1-2; the match to TRBD1 covers 7 bases. Germline CDR1 SEHNR, CDR2 FQNEAQ (reference sequence). With 5 bases clipped from V and 6 bases from J, the junction kept 3 bases outside the gene matches. This CDR3 has 12 residues. This chain's CDR3 is CASSAGTDGYTF. CDR3 in DNA: TGTGCCAGCAGCGCTGGGACAGATGGCTACACCTTC.

The chain recombines TRBV14 with TRBJ2-3, with D perhaps matching TRBD2 (6 bases). Trimming took 0 bases from V and 0 from J, leaving 13 bases between them. Per germline, CDR1 SGHDN and CDR2 FVKESK. CDR3 length: 17 residues. The CDR3 loop is CASSQELAVISTDTQYF. CDR3 nucleotide sequence: TGTGCCAGCAGCCAAGAACTAGCCGTCATTAGCACAGATACGCAGTATTTT. The full variable domain, rest sourced from reference TRBV14 and TRBJ2-3, is EAGVTQFPSHSVIEKGQTVTLRCDPISGHDNLYWYRRVMGKEIKFLLHFVKESKQDESGMPNNRFLAERTGGTYSTLKVQPAELEDSGVYFCASSQELAVISTDTQYFGPGTRLTVL.

The V and J genes are TRBV25-1 and TRBJ1-1, with D maybe TRBD1 (6 bases). The CDR3 has 17 amino acids. V dropped 4 bases and J dropped 1 base, with 19 bases sitting between them. Germline CDR1 is MGHDK and CDR2 is SYGVNS. The CDR3 DNA reads as TGTGCCAGCAGTGCGACAGGCCTCGGACGTCGGAACACTGAAGCTTTCTTT. Protein product: CASSATGLGRRNTEAFF.

This sequence joins TRBV11-2 and TRBJ2-5; 9 nucleotides align to TRBD1. Trimming took 5 bases from V and 2 from J; bases not matched to a gene: 15. The germline gives CDR1 SGHAT, CDR2 FQNNGV. There are 18 residues in the CDR3. The CDR3 region is CASSLRQGQGSFQETQYF. For the CDR3, the DNA is TGTGCCAGCAGCCTACGTCAGGGACAGGGCTCCTTTCAAGAGACCCAGTACTTC.

This chain links TRBV14 with TRBJ2-1, with 10 bases matching TRBD1. The ends lost 1 base at V and 11 bases at J; junction bases unmatched: 5. Germline V gene sequence: CDR1 SGHDN, CDR2 FVKESK. This CDR3 contains 14 residues. The CDR3 spells CASSQVGQGTKQFF. CDR3 nucleotide sequence: TGTGCCAGCAGCCAAGTGGGACAGGGGACCAAGCAGTTCTTC.

V and J are TRBV7-9 and TRBJ2-1, with a weak D call TRBD1 (5 bases). This CDR3 is built from 17 residues. Germline V gene lookup returns CDR1 SEHNR and CDR2 FQNEAQ (reference sequence). V was pared by 5 bases and J by 4 bases, with 21 bases between. Here the CDR3 DNA reads TGTGCCAGCAGCCCTCCTCGACAGATTTCTCTGTACAATGAGCAGTTCTTC. Translated: CASSPPRQISLYNEQFF.

The J gene is TRBJ2-7, the V gene TRBV19; no definite D call. Germline-derived CDR1 and CDR2 are LNHDA and SQIVND (reference sequence). The CDR3 covers 16 residues. The germline V and J ends were trimmed by 5 bases and 0 bases, with 17 bases remaining between them. The CDR3 protein is CASSPLRVHYSYEQYF. In DNA, the CDR3 is TGTGCCAGTAGTCCCCTCCGGGTTCATTACTCCTACGAGCAGTACTTC.

The V gene is TRBV6-5, the J gene TRBJ1-6; TRBD1 matches 9 bases. Germline V gene sequence: CDR1 MNHEY, CDR2 SVGAGI. V was clipped by 6 bases and J by 10 bases; unmatched bases: 10. The CDR3 sequence is 15 residues long. The CDR3, as DNA: TGTGCCAGCAGGACTCGGGACAGGGTGAGCTCACCCCTCCACTTT. Translating gives CASRTRDRVSSPLHF.

This rearrangement joins TRBV13 to TRBJ2-3; D is perhaps TRBD2 (7 bases). This CDR3 region has 14 residues. V was cut by 5 bases and J by 3 bases, with 12 bases left in between. Germline lookup yields CDR1 PRHDT and CDR2 FYEKMQ (reference sequence). The CDR3 here is CASSPRGGTDTQYF. The CDR3 coding sequence is TGTGCCAGCAGCCCTAGGGGGGGGACAGATACGCAGTATTTT. The full variable domain, its missing parts supplied by reference TRBV13 and TRBJ2-3, is AAGVIQSPRHLIKEKRETATLKCYPIPRHDTVYWYQQGPGQDPQFLISFYEKMQSDKGSIPDRFSAQQFSDYHSELNMSSLELGDSALYFCASSPRGGTDTQYFGPGTRLTVL.

V gene TRBV4-1 combines with J gene TRBJ2-5; D remains unclear. Germline values: CDR1 MGHRA, CDR2 YSYEKL. Trimming cost V 1 base and J 0 bases, with 6 bases left between them. The CDR3 length is 14 residues. This CDR3 reads CASSQGQYQETQYF. CDR3 in DNA: TGCGCCAGCAGCCAAGGGCAGTACCAAGAGACCCAGTACTTC.

This clone showed up just a few times. The V and J genes are TRBV27 and TRBJ1-1; D possibly corresponds to TRBD1 (5 bases). Germline assignment: CDR1 MNHEY and CDR2 SMNVEV (reference sequence). V lost 7 bases and J lost 0, with 12 bases in between. The CDR3 length is 14 residues. This CDR3 is CASKKGQVNTEAFF. The CDR3 nucleotides are TGTGCCAGCAAAAAGGGGCAGGTGAACACTGAAGCTTTCTTT.

V gene TRBV18 combines with J gene TRBJ1-2, with D maybe TRBD1 (5 bases). Deletions cut 4 bases from V and 3 bases from J, with 9 bases between. This CDR3 is 13 amino acids long. Germline CDR1 KGHSH, CDR2 LQKENI. The CDR3 loop reads CASSLQTDYGYTF. DNA of the CDR3: TGTGCCAGCTCACTGCAGACAGACTATGGCTACACCTTC.

V usage is TRBV5-1 and J usage is TRBJ1-2, with D perhaps matching TRBD1 (6 bases). Germline lookup yields CDR1 SGHRS and CDR2 YFSETQ. The CDR3 spans 13 residues. V lost 1 base to trimming and J lost 8 bases, with 12 bases between them. The CDR3 reads CASSLTTGQGYTF. The CDR3 coding sequence is TGCGCCAGCAGCTTGACTACAGGGCAGGGCTACACCTTC.

The chain recombines TRBV5-4 with TRBJ2-1; D not resolved. The ends were cut back, 2 bases at V and 7 bases at J, with 10 bases in the middle. Per the germline V gene, CDR1 is SGHNT and CDR2 is YYREEE (reference sequence). The CDR3 sequence is 13 residues long. The CDR3 DNA sequence: TGTGCCAGCAGCTTACCTAACCTGAATGAGCAGTTCTTC. It is translated as CASSLPNLNEQFF.

CDR3 residues: CSVRRQASEQFF. The CDR3 bases are TGCAGCGTCCGACGACAGGCCAGTGAGCAGTTCTTC. The chain is built from TRBV29-1 and TRBJ2-1, with a possible D match to TRBD1 (6 bases). V lost 6 bases, J lost 9 bases, and 15 bases lay in between. From germline, CDR1 is SQVTM and CDR2 ANQGSEA. The CDR3 spans 12 residues.

This sequence joins TRBV14 and TRBJ1-2; no firm D call. The germline V and J ends were trimmed by 0 bases and 8 bases, with 10 bases remaining between them. The germline CDR1 and CDR2 sequences are SGHDN and FVKESK. CDR3 length: 13 residues. The CDR3 bases are TGTGCCAGCAGCCAAGATGTCACCGGGGGCTACACCTTC. Translating gives CASSQDVTGGYTF.

V is TRBV4-1 and J is TRBJ1-2, with TRBD1 as a possible D gene (5 bases). The CDR3 is 14 amino acids. V lost 1 base to trimming and J lost 3 bases, with 9 bases between them. Per germline, CDR1 MGHRA and CDR2 YSYEKL. For the CDR3, the DNA is TGCGCCAGCAGCCAAGGCCTAGGGGACTATGGCTACACCTTC. Translation gives CASSQGLGDYGYTF.

The genes are TRBV3-1 (or the pseudogene TRBV3-2) and TRBJ1-1; 7 nucleotides align to TRBD1. Looked up from germline, CDR1 is LGHDT and CDR2 is YNNKEL (reference sequence). With 8 bases clipped from V and 7 bases from J, the junction kept 13 bases outside the gene matches. CDR3 length: 14 residues. The CDR3 here is CASGRGPRGNEAFF. The CDR3 bases are TGTGCCAGCGGGCGGGGACCCAGGGGGAATGAAGCTTTCTTT.

The chain couples TRBV11-2 to TRBJ2-7, with 7 bases matching TRBD1. Trimming at V came to 0 bases and at J to 2 bases, leaving 4 bases not matched to a gene. The CDR3 loop spans 15 amino acids. Germline V gives CDR1 SGHAT, CDR2 FQNNGV. The CDR3 protein is CASSLDSQGAYEQYF. In DNA, the CDR3 is TGTGCCAGCAGCTTAGATTCCCAGGGGGCCTACGAGCAGTACTTC. Complete variable domain (other parts from reference TRBV11-2 and TRBJ2-7): EAGVAQSPRYKIIEKRQSVAFWCNPISGHATLYWYQQILGQGPKLLIQFQNNGVVDDSQLPKDRFSAERLKGVDSTLKIQPAKLEDSAVYLCASSLDSQGAYEQYFGPGTRLTVT.

The genes are TRBV29-1 and TRBJ1-2, with 8 bases aligning to TRBD1. CDR1 and CDR2 (germline): SQVTM, ANQGSEA. There are 13 residues in the CDR3. With V trimmed by 7 bases and J by 2 bases, 6 bases remained unmatched. The chain's CDR3 is CSGGQGRNYGYTF. The CDR3 region has the DNA TGCAGCGGTGGACAGGGAAGGAACTATGGCTACACCTTC.